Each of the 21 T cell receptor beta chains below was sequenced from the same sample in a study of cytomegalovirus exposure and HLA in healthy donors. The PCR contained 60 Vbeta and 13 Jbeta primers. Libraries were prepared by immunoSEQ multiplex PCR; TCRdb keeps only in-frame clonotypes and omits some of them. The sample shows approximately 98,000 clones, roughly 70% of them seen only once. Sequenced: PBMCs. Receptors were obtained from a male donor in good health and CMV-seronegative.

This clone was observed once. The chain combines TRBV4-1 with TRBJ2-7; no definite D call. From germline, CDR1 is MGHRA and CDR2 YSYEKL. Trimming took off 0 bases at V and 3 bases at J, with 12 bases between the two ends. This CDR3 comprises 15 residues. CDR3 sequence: CASSQEGETSYEQYF. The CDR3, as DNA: TGCGCCAGCAGCCAAGAGGGCGAGACGAGCTACGAGCAGTACTTC.

CDR3 in amino acids: CASHLGVAGGLSYNEQFF. CDR3 nucleotides: TGTGCCAGCCATCTTGGGGTAGCGGGAGGCCTCTCCTACAATGAGCAGTTCTTC. The chain combines TRBV7-9 with TRBJ2-1, with 10 bases lining up with TRBD2. Looked up from germline, CDR1 is SEHNR and CDR2 is FQNEAQ (reference sequence). Trimming cost V 8 bases and J 0 bases; bases outside gene matches: 13. The CDR3 consists of 18 residues.

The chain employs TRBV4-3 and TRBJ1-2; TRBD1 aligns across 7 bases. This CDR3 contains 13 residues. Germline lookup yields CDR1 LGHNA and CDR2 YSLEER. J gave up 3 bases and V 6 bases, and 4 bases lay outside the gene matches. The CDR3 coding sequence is TGCGCCAGCAGTCGGACAGGTTACTATGGCTACACCTTC. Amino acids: CASSRTGYYGYTF.

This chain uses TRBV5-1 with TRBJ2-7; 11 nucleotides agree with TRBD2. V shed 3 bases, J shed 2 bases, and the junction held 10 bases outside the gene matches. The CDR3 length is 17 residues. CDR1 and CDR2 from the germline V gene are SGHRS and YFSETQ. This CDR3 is CASSSGLAGGVPYEQYF. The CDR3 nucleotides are TGCGCCAGCAGCTCCGGACTAGCGGGTGGAGTTCCCTACGAGCAGTACTTC. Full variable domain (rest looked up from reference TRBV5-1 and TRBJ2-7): KAGVTQTPRYLIKTRGQQVTLSCSPISGHRSVSWYQQTPGQGLQFLFEYFSETQRNKGNFPGRFSGRQFSNSRSEMNVSTLELGDSALYLCASSSGLAGGVPYEQYFGPGTRLTVT.

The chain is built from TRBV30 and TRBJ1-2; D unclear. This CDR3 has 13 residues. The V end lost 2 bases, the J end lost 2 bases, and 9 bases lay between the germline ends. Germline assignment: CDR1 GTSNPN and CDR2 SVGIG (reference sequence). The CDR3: CAWSIGMNYGYTF. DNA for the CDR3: TGTGCCTGGAGTATCGGTATGAACTATGGCTACACCTTC.

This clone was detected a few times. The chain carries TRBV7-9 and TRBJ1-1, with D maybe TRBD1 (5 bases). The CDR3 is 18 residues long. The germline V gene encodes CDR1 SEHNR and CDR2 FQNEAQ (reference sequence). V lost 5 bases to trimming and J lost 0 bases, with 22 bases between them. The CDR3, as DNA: TGTGCCAGCAGCAGGGGTGAATTGGGACTCCCGTTGAACACTGAAGCTTTCTTT. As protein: CASSRGELGLPLNTEAFF.

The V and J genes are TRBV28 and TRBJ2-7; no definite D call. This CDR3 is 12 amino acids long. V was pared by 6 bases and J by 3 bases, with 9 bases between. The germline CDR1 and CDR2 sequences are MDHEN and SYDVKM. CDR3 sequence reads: CASSNPGYEQYF. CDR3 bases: TGTGCCAGCAGCAATCCGGGCTACGAGCAGTACTTC.

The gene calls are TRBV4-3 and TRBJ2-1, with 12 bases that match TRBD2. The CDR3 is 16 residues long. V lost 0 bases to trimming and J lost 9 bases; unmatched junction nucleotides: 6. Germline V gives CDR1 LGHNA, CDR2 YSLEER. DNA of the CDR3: TGCGCCAGCAGCCAAGATCAAGGACTAGCGGGATTTGAGCAGTTCTTC. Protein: CASSQDQGLAGFEQFF.

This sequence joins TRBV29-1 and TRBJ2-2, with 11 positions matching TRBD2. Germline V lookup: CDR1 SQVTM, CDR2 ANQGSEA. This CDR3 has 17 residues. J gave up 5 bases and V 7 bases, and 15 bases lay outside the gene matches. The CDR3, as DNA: TGCAGCGGTAGTCTAACTAGCGGGAGTTTTAGTACCGGGGAGCTGTTTTTT. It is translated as CSGSLTSGSFSTGELFF.

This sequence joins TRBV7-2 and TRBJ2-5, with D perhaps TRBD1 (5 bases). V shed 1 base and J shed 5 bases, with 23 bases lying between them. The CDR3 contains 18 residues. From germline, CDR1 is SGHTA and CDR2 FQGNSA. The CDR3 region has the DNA TGTGCCAGCAGCTTAGGAAGGGGCAGGGCCCGGAACAGCGAGACCCAGTACTTC. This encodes CASSLGRGRARNSETQYF.

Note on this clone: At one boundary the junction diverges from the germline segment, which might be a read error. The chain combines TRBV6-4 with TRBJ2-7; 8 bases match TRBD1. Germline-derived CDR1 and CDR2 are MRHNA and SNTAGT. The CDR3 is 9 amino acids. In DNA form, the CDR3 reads TGTGCCCCACAGGGACAGGTTAACTTC. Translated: CAPQGQVNF.

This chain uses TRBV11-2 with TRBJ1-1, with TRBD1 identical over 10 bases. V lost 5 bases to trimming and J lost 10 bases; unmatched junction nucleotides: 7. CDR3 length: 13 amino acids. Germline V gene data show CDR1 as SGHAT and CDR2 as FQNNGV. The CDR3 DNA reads TGTGCCAGCAGCCCGGGGACAGGGGCTTCAGCTTTCTTT. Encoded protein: CASSPGTGASAFF.

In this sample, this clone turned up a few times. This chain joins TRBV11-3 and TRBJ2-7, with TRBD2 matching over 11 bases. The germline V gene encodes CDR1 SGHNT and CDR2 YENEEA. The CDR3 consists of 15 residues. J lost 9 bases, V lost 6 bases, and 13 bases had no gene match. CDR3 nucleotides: TGTGCCAGCAGTCAGGGACTAGCGGAGTTTTCGGGGCAGTACTTC. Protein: CASSQGLAEFSGQYF.

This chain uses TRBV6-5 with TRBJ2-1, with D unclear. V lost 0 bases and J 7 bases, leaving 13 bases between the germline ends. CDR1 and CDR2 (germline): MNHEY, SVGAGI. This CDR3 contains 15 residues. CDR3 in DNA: TGTGCCAGCAGTTACTCGATCCCCCAGGTAAATGAGCAGTTCTTC. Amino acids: CASSYSIPQVNEQFF.

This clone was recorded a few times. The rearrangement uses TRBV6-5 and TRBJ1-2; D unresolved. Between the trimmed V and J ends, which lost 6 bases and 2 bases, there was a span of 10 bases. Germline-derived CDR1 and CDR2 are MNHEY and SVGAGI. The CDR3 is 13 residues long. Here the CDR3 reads CASRLRENYGYTF. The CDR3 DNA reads TGTGCCAGCAGGCTCCGGGAAAACTATGGCTACACCTTC.

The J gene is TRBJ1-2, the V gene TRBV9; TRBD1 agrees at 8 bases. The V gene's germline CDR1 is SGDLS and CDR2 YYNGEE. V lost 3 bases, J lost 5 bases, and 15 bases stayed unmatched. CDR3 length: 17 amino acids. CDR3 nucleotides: TGTGCCAGCAGCGCGCAAGGACAGGGACCATATCAATATGGCTACACCTTC. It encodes CASSAQGQGPYQYGYTF.

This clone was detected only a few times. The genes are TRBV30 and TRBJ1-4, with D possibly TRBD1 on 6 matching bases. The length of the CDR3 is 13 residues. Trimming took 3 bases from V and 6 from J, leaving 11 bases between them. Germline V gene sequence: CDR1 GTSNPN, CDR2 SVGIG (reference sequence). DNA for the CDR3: TGTGCCTGGAGACAGGGTACTTATGAAAAACTGTTTTTT. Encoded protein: CAWRQGTYEKLFF.

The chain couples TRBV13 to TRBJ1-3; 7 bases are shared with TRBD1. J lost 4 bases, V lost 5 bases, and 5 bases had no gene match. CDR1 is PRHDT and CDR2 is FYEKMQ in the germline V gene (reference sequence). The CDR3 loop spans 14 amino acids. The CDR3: CASSNRDSGNTIYF. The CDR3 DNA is TGTGCCAGCAGCAACCGGGACAGCGGAAACACCATATATTTT. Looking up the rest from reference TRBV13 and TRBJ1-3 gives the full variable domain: AAGVIQSPRHLIKEKRETATLKCYPIPRHDTVYWYQQGPGQDPQFLISFYEKMQSDKGSIPDRFSAQQFSDYHSELNMSSLELGDSALYFCASSNRDSGNTIYFGEGSWLTVV.

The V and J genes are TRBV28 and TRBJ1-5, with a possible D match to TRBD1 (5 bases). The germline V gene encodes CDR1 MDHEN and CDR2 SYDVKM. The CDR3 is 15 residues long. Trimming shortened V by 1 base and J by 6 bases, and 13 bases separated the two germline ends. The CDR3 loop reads CASSLSFGGIQPQHF. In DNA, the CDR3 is TGTGCCAGCAGTTTATCGTTCGGGGGAATTCAGCCCCAGCATTTT.

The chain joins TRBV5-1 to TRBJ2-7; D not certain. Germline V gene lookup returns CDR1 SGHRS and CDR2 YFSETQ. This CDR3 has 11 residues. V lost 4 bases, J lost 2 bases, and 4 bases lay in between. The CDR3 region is CASSLAYEQYF. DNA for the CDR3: TGCGCCAGCAGCCTAGCCTACGAGCAGTACTTC.

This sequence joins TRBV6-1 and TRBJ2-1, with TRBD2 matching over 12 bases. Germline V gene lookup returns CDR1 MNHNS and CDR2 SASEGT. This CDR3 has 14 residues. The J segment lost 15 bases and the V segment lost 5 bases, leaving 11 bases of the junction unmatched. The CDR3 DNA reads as TGTGCCAGCAGTATGATTCGACTAGCGGGAGTTCCGTTCTTC. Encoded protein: CASSMIRLAGVPFF.